The present T cell receptor beta chain was sequenced within a study of blood T cell repertoires in COVID-19 (TCRdb year 2020). For the wider study: Samples covering the acute and convalescent phases of COVID-19 were provided by collaborators in the United States, Italy and Spain. The material from the prospective study consisted of cDNA or gDNA derived from T cells, B-cell-depleted T cells, or PBMCs. The dataset comprised deeply sampled blood TCRbeta repertoires from subjects exposed to, actively infected with, or recovered from COVID-19. The repertoires were released in a freely available public database intended as a resource for research on the immune response to SARS-CoV-2. Samples were obtained from the ongoing ImmuneRACE study (first 160 participants) and from about 1,300 subjects provided by 6 global collaborators. Nearly every sample came with metadata listing a de-identified subject ID, COVID-19 status, age in years and sex. HLA class I and class II types, where available, came from metadata supplied by the sample provider rather than from assay-based typing.

Collaborating institutions collected whole blood in K2EDTA tubes following their own protocols. Collaborator samples were shipped for TCRbeta analysis as frozen whole blood, isolated PBMCs, or DNA extracted from either sample type. TCRbeta CDR3 regions were amplified from genomic DNA using the immunoSEQ Assay, a bias-controlled multiplex PCR. As for the authors' bioinformatics: Nucleated cell counts per sample were estimated from amplification of reference gene primers within the assay. To quantify the absolute abundance of each unique TCRbeta CDR3 rearrangement, sequence reads were collapsed and filtered. Productive Simpson clonality was computed per sample as the square root of Simpson's diversity index over productive rearrangements. TCRdb obtained this table from immuneACCESS and retained in-frame rearrangements with V and J assigned. These tables miss some clones; where compared with another copy, unresolved V genes account for less than half of the shortfall, and the remainder is unexplained. Clonal size and the V and J genes are those of that table, whereas D and trimming came from the DNA. The sample table holds about 120,000 clones, of which more than 75% were seen once. 3.9% of the sample goes to the ten largest clones.

Study-level results and caveats: The amount of clinical and demographic metadata varied by source and participant and was provided uncurated.

Comment on this clone: Its specific antigen is unknown. Base qualities are not provided; no much larger clone lies one nucleotide away.

Sequences were obtained from peripheral blood. The clonotype comes from a man aged 55 to 70 with acute or convalescent COVID-19.

The CDR3 corresponds to CASSQRQGISTDTQYF. The DNA sequence is as follows: TGCGCCAGCAGCCAGCGACAGGGAATCTCCACAGATACGCAGTATTTT. Here the chain combines TRBV4-3 and TRBJ2-3, with 7 bases matching TRBD1. From the cysteine up to the phenylalanine, the CDR3 has a length of 16 residues. The DNA shown is the 48-base CDR3, in frame from base 1. At the junction V is shortened by 3 bases and J by 2 bases; bases outside the gene matches: 8. CDR1 LGHNA and CDR2 YSLEER were looked up in the germline V gene.